A selection of T cell receptor beta chains follows, all from one sample in a study of CXCR3-negative and CXCR3-positive naive CD8 T cells. For each CDR3 protein, TCRdb gives one entry from its re-call of the 5' RACE reads, without DNA. The listing contains tens of thousands of distinct CDR3 sequences. Sequenced: naive CXCR3+ CD8+ T cells from blood. The source of these receptors is a human donor in good health. Some clones in this sample may be carry-over from other donors' samples. CDR3s include the opening cysteine and the closing phenylalanine or tryptophan.

TRBJ2-1,TRBV29-1,CSVGSGSYNEQFF
TRBJ1-1,TRBV20-1,CSARVSDTEAFF
TRBJ2-7,TRBV11-2,CASSLLEGSYEQYF
TRBJ1-1,TRBV10-2,CASSVGQGTEAFF
TRBJ1-2,TRBV7-6,CASSLQSGDLGPYGYTF
TRBJ2-2,TRBV7-9,CASSLAGASGTGELFF
TRBJ2-7,TRBV28,CASSLGQGFTSYEQYF
TRBJ1-6,TRBV25-1,CASSAAGTEYSPLHF
TRBJ1-1,TRBV2,CASSEERTGSTEAFF
TRBJ1-1,TRBV5-1,CASSLAAGTEAFF
TRBJ2-5,TRBV20-1,CSARDGAGQETQYF
TRBJ2-3,TRBV11-2,CASSSTSGIDLRTDTQYF
TRBJ2-7,TRBV3-1,CTSSPGQGPYEQYF
TRBJ2-4,TRBV12-3/TRBV12-4,CASSFGGQVRLVAKNIQYF
TRBJ2-1,TRBV20-1,CSASLGTSKGNEQFF
TRBJ2-7,TRBV29-1,CSVEGRSSHEQYF
TRBJ2-5,TRBV29-1,CSVEPPARFGTQYF
TRBJ2-1,TRBV12-3/TRBV12-4,CASSLRAPGKDNEQFF
TRBJ2-5,TRBV5-6,CASSSGGVRETQYF
TRBJ2-7,TRBV28,CASSTSYEQYF
TRBJ2-3,TRBV4-2,CASSQAPSGGGTDTQYF
TRBJ2-7,TRBV12-3/TRBV12-4,CASSPIGFSYEQYF
TRBJ1-5,TRBV1,CTSSQDGGYSNQPQHF
TRBJ2-7,TRBV15,CATSARDRGYEQYF